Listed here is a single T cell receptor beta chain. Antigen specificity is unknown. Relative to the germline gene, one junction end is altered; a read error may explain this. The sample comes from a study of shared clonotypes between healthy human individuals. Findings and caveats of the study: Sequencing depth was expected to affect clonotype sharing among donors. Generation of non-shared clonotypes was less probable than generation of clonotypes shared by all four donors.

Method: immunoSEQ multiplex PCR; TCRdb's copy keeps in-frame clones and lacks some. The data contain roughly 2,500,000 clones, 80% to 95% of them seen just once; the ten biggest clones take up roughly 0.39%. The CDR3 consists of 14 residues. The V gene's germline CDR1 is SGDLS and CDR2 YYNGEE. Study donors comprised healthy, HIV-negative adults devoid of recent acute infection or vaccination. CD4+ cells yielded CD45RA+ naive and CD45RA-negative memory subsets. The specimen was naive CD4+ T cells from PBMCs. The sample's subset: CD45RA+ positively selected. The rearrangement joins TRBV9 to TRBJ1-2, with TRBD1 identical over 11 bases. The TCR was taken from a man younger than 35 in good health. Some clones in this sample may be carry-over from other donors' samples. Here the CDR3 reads CASSPRTGGYGYAF. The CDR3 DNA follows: TGTGCCAGCAGCCCAAGGACAGGGGGCTATGGCTACGCCTTC.